This T cell receptor (beta chain) originates from a study of blood T cell repertoires in COVID-19. Overall study: From the United States, Italy and Spain came samples of acute and convalescent COVID-19.

CDR1 is MGHRA, CDR2 YSYEKL, per germline. There are 17 residues in the CDR3. V trimming: 4 bases; J trimming: 3 bases; junction bases outside the gene matches: 8. Per the study methods: Amplification of reference gene primers was used by the study to estimate nucleated cell counts. Only in-frame clones appear in the TCRdb table, and some are missing; sequencing was by immunoSEQ multiplex PCR. V and J calls and clone size come straight from that table; D and trimming were deduced from the DNA. The table lists about 190,000 clones, more than 85% of them singletons. This sequence originates from a young man with acute or convalescent COVID-19. Sequencing was done on a sample of peripheral blood. The chain joins TRBV4-1 to TRBJ2-4; 11 bases are a match to TRBD2. The CDR3 sequence: CASSRDGTSGHKNIQYF. CDR3 nucleotides: TGCGCCAGCAGCCGCGACGGGACTAGCGGACACAAAAACATTCAGTACTTC.